This T cell receptor (beta chain) was retrieved from a study of OX40 agonist ivuxolimab in advanced cancers. About the research overall: Patients were treated with intravenous ivuxolimab, dosed at 0.01 to 10 mg/kg and infused every 2 weeks.

Here immunoSEQ multiplex PCR was the method, and the copy in TCRdb shows in-frame clones only, minus some. Here the sample spans under 65,000 clones, approximately 90% being singletons. Overall study results and limits: Nonresponders included some who also had low normalized T-cell clonal expansion.

Note on this clone: The antigen remains undetermined.

V was cut by 5 bases and J by 4 bases, with 12 bases left in between. Germline V gives CDR1 SQVTM, CDR2 ANQGSEA. This CDR3 has 13 amino acids. The rearrangement uses TRBV29-1 and TRBJ2-1, with a weak D call TRBD2 (6 bases). The material was CD4+ or CD8+ T cells sorted from blood, obtained in a trial of the OX40 agonist ivuxolimab. This TCR derives from an adult with an advanced solid tumor such as melanoma, head and neck, liver or kidney cancer. This CDR3 is CSVSTSDYNEQFF. In DNA form, the CDR3 reads TGCAGCGTTTCGACTAGTGATTACAATGAGCAGTTCTTC.